A selection of T cell receptor beta chains follows, all from one sample in a study of cytomegalovirus exposure and HLA in healthy donors. Assay used: immunoSEQ multiplex PCR; TCRdb lists only in-frame clones, some missing. Of around 94,000 clones in the sample, 70% to 80% were seen once. The sample was PBMCs. All receptors come from a male donor in good health and CMV-seropositive. CDR3s include the opening cysteine and the closing phenylalanine or tryptophan. A D gene is named only where the DNA matches it firmly. Clone size is stated in some rows and not others, as once, few, many or a class when expanded.

cdr3_aa: CASSGEGKGQPQHF
cdr3_nt: TGTGCCAGCAGTGGGGAGGGGAAAGGGCAGCCCCAGCATTTT
clone_size: few
j_call: TRBJ1-5
d_call: -
v_call: TRBV25-1

cdr3_aa: CASSLFNRGYEQYF
cdr3_nt: TGTGCCAGCAGTTTATTTAACAGGGGATACGAGCAGTACTTC
clone_size: -
j_call: TRBJ2-7
d_call: TRBD1
v_call: TRBV28

cdr3_aa: CASSKGDEVYEQYF
cdr3_nt: TGTGCCAGCAGCAAGGGGGACGAAGTCTACGAGCAGTACTTC
clone_size: few
j_call: TRBJ2-7
d_call: -
v_call: TRBV4-2

cdr3_aa: CASSLSLAGVKDTQYF
cdr3_nt: TGTGCCAGCAGTTTATCCCTAGCGGGAGTGAAAGATACGCAGTATTTT
clone_size: -
j_call: TRBJ2-3
d_call: TRBD2
v_call: TRBV28

cdr3_aa: CASMGGGWAGELFF
cdr3_nt: TGTGCCAGCATGGGCGGGGGCTGGGCCGGGGAGCTGTTTTTT
clone_size: few
j_call: TRBJ2-2
d_call: -
v_call: TRBV25-1

cdr3_aa: CASTNRQANTEAFF
cdr3_nt: TGTGCCAGCACCAACCGACAGGCGAACACTGAAGCTTTCTTT
clone_size: once
j_call: TRBJ1-1
d_call: -
v_call: TRBV28

cdr3_aa: CASSEALHNEQFF
cdr3_nt: TGTGCCAGCAGTGAAGCACTTCACAATGAGCAGTTCTTC
clone_size: once
j_call: TRBJ2-1
d_call: -
v_call: TRBV2

cdr3_aa: CASSLQVMKNEQFF
cdr3_nt: TGTGCCAGCAGCTTACAGGTGATGAAGAATGAGCAGTTCTTC
clone_size: -
j_call: TRBJ2-1
d_call: -
v_call: TRBV7-2

cdr3_aa: CASSPLLAGTDTQYF
cdr3_nt: TGTGCCAGCTCACCACTCCTAGCGGGGACAGATACGCAGTATTTT
clone_size: -
j_call: TRBJ2-3
d_call: TRBD2
v_call: TRBV18

cdr3_aa: CASSPTRGGYTF
cdr3_nt: TGTGCCAGCAGCCCGACCCGAGGAGGCTACACCTTC
clone_size: -
j_call: TRBJ1-2
d_call: -
v_call: TRBV9

cdr3_aa: CASSTNEGVFYNEQFF
cdr3_nt: TGTGCCAGTAGTACCAACGAGGGGGTCTTCTACAATGAGCAGTTCTTC
clone_size: -
j_call: TRBJ2-1
d_call: -
v_call: TRBV19

cdr3_aa: CASSVKGVDTEAFF
cdr3_nt: TGTGCCAGCAGTGTAAAGGGGGTGGACACTGAAGCTTTCTTT
clone_size: -
j_call: TRBJ1-1
d_call: -
v_call: TRBV2

cdr3_aa: CASSLAGSGNEQFF
cdr3_nt: TGTGCCAGCAGCTTAGCGGGATCGGGCAATGAGCAGTTCTTC
clone_size: -
j_call: TRBJ2-1
d_call: -
v_call: TRBV7-3

cdr3_aa: CASSLRGGRDQNEQFF
cdr3_nt: TGTGCCAGCAGCTTAAGGGGGGGGAGGGACCAAAATGAGCAGTTCTTC
clone_size: -
j_call: TRBJ2-1
d_call: -
v_call: TRBV11-2

cdr3_aa: CASSPGLAGNTGELFF
cdr3_nt: TGTGCCAGCAGCCCGGGACTAGCGGGCAACACCGGGGAGCTGTTTTTT
clone_size: -
j_call: TRBJ2-2
d_call: TRBD2
v_call: TRBV7-3

cdr3_aa: CASSEGTVSYGYTF
cdr3_nt: TGTGCCAGCAGTGAAGGGACAGTGTCCTATGGCTACACCTTC
clone_size: -
j_call: TRBJ1-2
d_call: TRBD1
v_call: TRBV6-5

cdr3_aa: CSSSLGASGRAQVEQFF
cdr3_nt: TGTTCCAGCAGCTTAGGGGCTAGCGGGAGGGCCCAGGTTGAGCAGTTCTTC
clone_size: -
j_call: TRBJ2-1
d_call: TRBD2
v_call: TRBV7-9

cdr3_aa: CASSQEQLAGVGEQFF
cdr3_nt: TGCGCCAGCAGCCAAGAGCAACTAGCGGGAGTCGGTGAGCAGTTCTTC
clone_size: once
j_call: TRBJ2-1
d_call: TRBD2
v_call: TRBV4-1

cdr3_aa: CASSLYTGGGYEQYF
cdr3_nt: TGTGCCAGCAGCTTGTATACGGGAGGGGGGTACGAGCAGTACTTC
clone_size: -
j_call: TRBJ2-7
d_call: TRBD2
v_call: TRBV5-5

cdr3_aa: CASSLWPNQPQHF
cdr3_nt: TGTGCCAGCAGCCTTTGGCCCAATCAGCCCCAGCATTTT
clone_size: -
j_call: TRBJ1-5
d_call: -
v_call: TRBV7-2

cdr3_aa: CASSSPSGPQGEQFF
cdr3_nt: TGCGCCAGCAGCTCACCTAGCGGGCCACAGGGTGAGCAGTTCTTC
clone_size: -
j_call: TRBJ2-1
d_call: TRBD2
v_call: TRBV5-1

cdr3_aa: CSGSGLYEQYF
cdr3_nt: TGCAGTGGTAGCGGACTTTACGAGCAGTACTTC
clone_size: -
j_call: TRBJ2-7
d_call: -
v_call: TRBV20-1

cdr3_aa: CASSRTSGSRTDTQYF
cdr3_nt: TGTGCCAGCAGTCGGACTAGCGGGAGTAGAACAGATACGCAGTATTTT
clone_size: -
j_call: TRBJ2-3
d_call: TRBD2
v_call: TRBV27

cdr3_aa: CASSRGGVVLSGNTIYF
cdr3_nt: TGCGCCAGCAGCCGCGGAGGGGTCGTCCTCTCTGGAAACACCATATATTTT
clone_size: -
j_call: TRBJ1-3
d_call: -
v_call: TRBV4-1

cdr3_aa: CASRGGRGDNQPQHF
cdr3_nt: TGTGCCAGCAGAGGGGGCCGGGGTGATAATCAGCCCCAGCATTTT
clone_size: -
j_call: TRBJ1-5
d_call: TRBD1
v_call: TRBV27

cdr3_aa: CASSPGTGHREQFF
cdr3_nt: TGTGCCAGCAGTCCCGGGACAGGGCACCGTGAGCAGTTCTTC
clone_size: few
j_call: TRBJ2-1
d_call: TRBD1
v_call: TRBV28

cdr3_aa: CASSKQGSNYGYTF
cdr3_nt: TGTGCCAGCAGTAAACAGGGAAGTAACTATGGCTACACCTTC
clone_size: -
j_call: TRBJ1-2
d_call: -
v_call: TRBV6-5

cdr3_aa: CATRTGGRNTEAFF
cdr3_nt: TGTGCCACCCGAACAGGGGGGAGGAACACTGAAGCTTTCTTT
clone_size: -
j_call: TRBJ1-1
d_call: TRBD1
v_call: TRBV19

cdr3_aa: CASRGTAPYGYTF
cdr3_nt: TGTGCCAGCAGGGGGACAGCTCCCTATGGCTACACCTTC
clone_size: once
j_call: TRBJ1-2
d_call: TRBD1
v_call: TRBV28

cdr3_aa: CASSLMRIRDNEQFF
cdr3_nt: TGCGCCAGCAGCTTGATGCGAATTAGAGACAATGAGCAGTTCTTC
clone_size: few
j_call: TRBJ2-1
d_call: -
v_call: TRBV5-1

cdr3_aa: CSVCTSGRMDEQFF
cdr3_nt: TGCAGCGTCTGTACTAGCGGGAGGATGGATGAGCAGTTCTTC
clone_size: -
j_call: TRBJ2-1
d_call: TRBD2
v_call: TRBV29-1

cdr3_aa: CASSPGLAGSTDTQYF
cdr3_nt: TGTGCCAGCAGTCCAGGACTAGCGGGAAGCACAGATACGCAGTATTTT
clone_size: -
j_call: TRBJ2-3
d_call: TRBD2
v_call: TRBV25-1

cdr3_aa: CASSYSRGGQPQHF
cdr3_nt: TGTGCCAGCAGTTACTCGCGGGGAGGCCAGCCCCAGCATTTT
clone_size: -
j_call: TRBJ1-5
d_call: -
v_call: TRBV6-5

cdr3_aa: CASSAGGSGPPYNEQFF
cdr3_nt: TGTGCCAGCAGCGCGGGAGGTAGCGGGCCGCCCTACAATGAGCAGTTCTTC
clone_size: -
j_call: TRBJ2-1
d_call: TRBD2
v_call: TRBV5-6

cdr3_aa: CASRLAGGDEQFF
cdr3_nt: TGTGCCAGCAGACTAGCGGGAGGTGATGAGCAGTTCTTC
clone_size: -
j_call: TRBJ2-1
d_call: TRBD2
v_call: TRBV6-5

cdr3_aa: CASSYSGLNTEAFF
cdr3_nt: TGTGCCAGCAGTTACTCAGGGTTGAACACTGAAGCTTTCTTT
clone_size: few
j_call: TRBJ1-1
d_call: -
v_call: TRBV5-8

cdr3_aa: CASWYPGGNTEAFF
cdr3_nt: TGTGCCAGCTGGTACCCAGGGGGGAACACTGAAGCTTTCTTT
clone_size: -
j_call: TRBJ1-1
d_call: TRBD1
v_call: TRBV28

cdr3_aa: CSSSSLTSTYSEQFF
cdr3_nt: TGTTCCAGCAGCTCCCTGACTAGCACCTACAGTGAGCAGTTCTTC
clone_size: -
j_call: TRBJ2-1
d_call: TRBD2
v_call: TRBV7-9

cdr3_aa: CATSNHLGLAGAYEQYF
cdr3_nt: TGTGCCACCAGCAATCACTTAGGGCTAGCGGGGGCCTACGAGCAGTACTTC
clone_size: -
j_call: TRBJ2-7
d_call: TRBD2
v_call: TRBV15

cdr3_aa: CSVATGGAVQAFF
cdr3_nt: TGCAGCGTAGCGACAGGGGGCGCGGTACAAGCTTTCTTT
clone_size: -
j_call: TRBJ1-1
d_call: TRBD1
v_call: TRBV29-1

cdr3_aa: CASSPFAGSSNQPQHF
cdr3_nt: TGTGCCAGCTCACCATTCGCGGGGAGCAGCAATCAGCCCCAGCATTTT
clone_size: -
j_call: TRBJ1-5
d_call: -
v_call: TRBV18

cdr3_aa: CASSERTGGQNSPLHF
cdr3_nt: TGCGCCAGCAGTGAGAGGACAGGGGGCCAAAATTCACCCCTCCACTTT
clone_size: -
j_call: TRBJ1-6
d_call: TRBD1
v_call: TRBV10-2

cdr3_aa: CASSRGQGPAAGELFF
cdr3_nt: TGCGCCAGCAGCCGCGGACAGGGCCCCGCCGCCGGGGAGCTGTTTTTT
clone_size: -
j_call: TRBJ2-2
d_call: TRBD1
v_call: TRBV4-1

cdr3_aa: CASSQPIGRTSNEQFF
cdr3_nt: TGTGCCAGCAGCCAACCAATCGGGAGAACAAGCAATGAGCAGTTCTTC
clone_size: -
j_call: TRBJ2-1
d_call: -
v_call: TRBV7-6

cdr3_aa: CASSFFGRPDTGELFF
cdr3_nt: TGTGCCAGCAGCTTTTTTGGCCGCCCAGACACCGGGGAGCTGTTTTTT
clone_size: once
j_call: TRBJ2-2
d_call: -
v_call: TRBV7-2

cdr3_aa: CASTTRTSGRSYEQFF
cdr3_nt: TGTGCCAGTACTACTCGGACTAGCGGGAGATCGTATGAGCAGTTCTTC
clone_size: -
j_call: TRBJ2-1
d_call: TRBD2
v_call: TRBV19

cdr3_aa: CASWTGLAYSEQFF
cdr3_nt: TGTGCCAGTTGGACGGGGTTGGCTTACAGTGAGCAGTTCTTC
clone_size: -
j_call: TRBJ2-1
d_call: -
v_call: TRBV19

cdr3_aa: CASSLAPDWTSGSGYTGELFF
cdr3_nt: TGTGCCAGCAGCTTAGCCCCTGATTGGACTAGCGGGAGTGGCTACACCGGGGAGCTGTTTTTT
clone_size: medium-sized
j_call: TRBJ2-2
d_call: TRBD2
v_call: TRBV7-2

cdr3_aa: CASSRTSGSYNEQFF
cdr3_nt: TGCGCCAGCAGCCGGACTAGCGGATCCTACAATGAGCAGTTCTTC
clone_size: few
j_call: TRBJ2-1
d_call: TRBD2
v_call: TRBV5-1

cdr3_aa: CASSPPGVRRNEQFF
cdr3_nt: TGTGCCAGCAGCCCCCCGGGAGTACGGCGAAATGAGCAGTTCTTC
clone_size: -
j_call: TRBJ2-1
d_call: -
v_call: TRBV4-2

cdr3_aa: CASSLESQSVKDF
cdr3_nt: TGTGCCAGCAGCTTAGAATCACAGTCGGTGAAGGATTTT
clone_size: few
j_call: TRBJ1-5
d_call: -
v_call: TRBV7-2